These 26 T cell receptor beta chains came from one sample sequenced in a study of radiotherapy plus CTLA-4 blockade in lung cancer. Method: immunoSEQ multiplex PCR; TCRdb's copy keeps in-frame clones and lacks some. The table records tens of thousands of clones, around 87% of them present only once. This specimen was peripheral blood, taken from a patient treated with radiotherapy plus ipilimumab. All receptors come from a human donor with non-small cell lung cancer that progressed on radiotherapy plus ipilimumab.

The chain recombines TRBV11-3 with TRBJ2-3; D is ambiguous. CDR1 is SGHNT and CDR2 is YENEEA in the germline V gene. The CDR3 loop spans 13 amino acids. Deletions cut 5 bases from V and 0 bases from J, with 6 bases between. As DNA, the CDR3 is TGTGCCAGCAGCCCACCTAGCACAGATACGCAGTATTTT. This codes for CASSPPSTDTQYF.

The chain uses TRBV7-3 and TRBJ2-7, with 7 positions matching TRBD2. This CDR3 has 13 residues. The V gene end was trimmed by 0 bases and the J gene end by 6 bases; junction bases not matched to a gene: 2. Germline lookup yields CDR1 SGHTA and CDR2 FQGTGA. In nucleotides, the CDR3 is TGTGCCAGCAGCTTAACAACGGGGGGCGAGCAGTACTTC. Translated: CASSLTTGGEQYF.

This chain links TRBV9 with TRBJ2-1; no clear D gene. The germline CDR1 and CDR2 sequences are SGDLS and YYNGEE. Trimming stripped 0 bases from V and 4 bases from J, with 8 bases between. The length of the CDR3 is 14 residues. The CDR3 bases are TGTGCCAGCAGCGTAGAATGGGCTTACAATGAGCAGTTCTTC. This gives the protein CASSVEWAYNEQFF.

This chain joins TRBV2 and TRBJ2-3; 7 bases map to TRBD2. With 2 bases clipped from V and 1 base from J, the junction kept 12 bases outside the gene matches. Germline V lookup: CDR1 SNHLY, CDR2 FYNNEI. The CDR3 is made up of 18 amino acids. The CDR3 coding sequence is TGTGCCAGCAGTGAAAGTGGTCGGGCTAGCGGACGCACAGATACGCAGTATTTT. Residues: CASSESGRASGRTDTQYF.

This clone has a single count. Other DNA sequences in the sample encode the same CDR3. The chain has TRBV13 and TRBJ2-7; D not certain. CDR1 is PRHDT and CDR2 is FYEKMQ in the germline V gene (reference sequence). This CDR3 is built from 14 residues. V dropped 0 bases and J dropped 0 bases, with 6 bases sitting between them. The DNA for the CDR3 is TGTGCCAGCAGCTTAGGTCGATACTCCTACGAGCAGTACTTC. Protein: CASSLGRYSYEQYF. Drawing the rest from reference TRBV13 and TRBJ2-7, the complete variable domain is AAGVIQSPRHLIKEKRETATLKCYPIPRHDTVYWYQQGPGQDPQFLISFYEKMQSDKGSIPDRFSAQQFSDYHSELNMSSLELGDSALYFCASSLGRYSYEQYFGPGTRLTVT.

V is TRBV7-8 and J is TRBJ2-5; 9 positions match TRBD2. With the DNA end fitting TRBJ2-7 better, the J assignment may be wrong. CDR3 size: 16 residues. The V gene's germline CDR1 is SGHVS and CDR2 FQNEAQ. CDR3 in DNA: TGTGCCAGCAGCTTAGTAGCGGGAGTGGGGGGCTACGAGCAGTACTTC. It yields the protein CASSLVAGVGGYEQYF.

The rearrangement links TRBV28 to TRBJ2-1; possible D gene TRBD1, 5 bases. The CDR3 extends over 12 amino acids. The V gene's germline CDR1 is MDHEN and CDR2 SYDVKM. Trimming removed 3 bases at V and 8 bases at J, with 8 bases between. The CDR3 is CASSFWGDEQFF. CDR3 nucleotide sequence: TGTGCCAGCAGTTTTTGGGGCGATGAGCAGTTCTTC.

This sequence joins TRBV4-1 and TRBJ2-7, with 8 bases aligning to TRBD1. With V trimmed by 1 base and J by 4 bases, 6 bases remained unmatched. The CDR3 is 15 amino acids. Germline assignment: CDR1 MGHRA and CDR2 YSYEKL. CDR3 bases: TGCGCCAGCAGCCAAGGGCCAGGGGGCTATTACGAGCAGTACTTC. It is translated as CASSQGPGGYYEQYF.

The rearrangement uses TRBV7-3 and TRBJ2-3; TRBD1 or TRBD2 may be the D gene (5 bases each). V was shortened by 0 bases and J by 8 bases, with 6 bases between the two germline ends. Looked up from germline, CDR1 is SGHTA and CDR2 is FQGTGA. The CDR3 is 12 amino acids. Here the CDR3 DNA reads TGTGCCAGCAGCTTAACTGGGGGTACGCAGTATTTT. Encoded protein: CASSLTGGTQYF. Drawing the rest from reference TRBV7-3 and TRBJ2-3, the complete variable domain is GAGVSQTPSNKVTEKGKYVELRCDPISGHTALYWYRQSLGQGPEFLIYFQGTGAADDSGLPNDRFFAVRPEGSVSTLKIQRTERGDSAVYLCASSLTGGTQYFGPGTRLTVL.

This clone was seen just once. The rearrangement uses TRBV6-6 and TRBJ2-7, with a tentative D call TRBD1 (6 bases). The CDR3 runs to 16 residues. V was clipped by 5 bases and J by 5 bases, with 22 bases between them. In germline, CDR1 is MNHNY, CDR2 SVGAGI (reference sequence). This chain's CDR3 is CASSSSGHPSSHEQYF. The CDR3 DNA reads TGTGCCAGCAGTAGTTCGGGACACCCGAGTTCCCACGAGCAGTACTTC.

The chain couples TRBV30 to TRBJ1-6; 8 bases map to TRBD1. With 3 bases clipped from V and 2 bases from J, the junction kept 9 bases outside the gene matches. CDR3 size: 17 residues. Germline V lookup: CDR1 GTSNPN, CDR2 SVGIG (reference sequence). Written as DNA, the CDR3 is TGTGCCTGGAGGCCGGGAGCAGGGGGCACCTATAATTCACCCCTCCACTTT. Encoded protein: CAWRPGAGGTYNSPLHF.

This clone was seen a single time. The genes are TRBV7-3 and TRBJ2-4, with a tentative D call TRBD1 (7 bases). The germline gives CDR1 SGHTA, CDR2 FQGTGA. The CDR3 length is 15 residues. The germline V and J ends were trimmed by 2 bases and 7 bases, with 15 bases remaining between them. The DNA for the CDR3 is TGTGCCAGCAGCTTACGGACAGGAGGGTGGAACATTCAGTACTTC. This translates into CASSLRTGGWNIQYF.

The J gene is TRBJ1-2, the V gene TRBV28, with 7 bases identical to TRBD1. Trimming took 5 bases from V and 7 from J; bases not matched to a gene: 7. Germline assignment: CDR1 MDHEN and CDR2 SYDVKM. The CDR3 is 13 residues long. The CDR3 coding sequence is TGTGCCAGCAGTGACAGGGCCCGACGTGGCTACACCTTC. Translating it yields CASSDRARRGYTF.

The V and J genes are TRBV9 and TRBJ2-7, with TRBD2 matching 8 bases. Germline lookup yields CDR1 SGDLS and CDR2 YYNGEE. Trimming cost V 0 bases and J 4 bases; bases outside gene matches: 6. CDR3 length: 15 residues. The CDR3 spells CASSVGGGGLYEQYF. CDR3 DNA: TGTGCCAGCAGCGTAGGTGGCGGGGGGCTATACGAGCAGTACTTC.

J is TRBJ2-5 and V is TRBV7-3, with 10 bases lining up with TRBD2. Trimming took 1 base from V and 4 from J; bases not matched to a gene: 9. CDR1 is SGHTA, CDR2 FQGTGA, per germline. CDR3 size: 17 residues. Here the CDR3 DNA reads TGTGCCAGCAGCTTAAAGGGTAGCGGGGGGTCGAGAGAGACCCAGTACTTC. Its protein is CASSLKGSGGSRETQYF.

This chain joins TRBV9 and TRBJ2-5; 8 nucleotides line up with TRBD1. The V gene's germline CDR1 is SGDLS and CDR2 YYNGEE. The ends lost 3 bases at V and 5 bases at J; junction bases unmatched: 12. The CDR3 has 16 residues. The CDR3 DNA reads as TGTGCCAGCAGCGGCTCCTGGTCAGGGGGCGATGAGACCCAGTACTTC. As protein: CASSGSWSGGDETQYF.

This CDR3 is CASRPRLGPGSYTF. In DNA, the CDR3 is TGTGCCAGCCGGCCCCGGCTCGGTCCTGGTAGCTACACCTTC. The chain uses TRBV2 and TRBJ1-2, with D uncertain. The CDR3 loop spans 14 amino acids. Trimming shortened V by 8 bases and J by 9 bases, and 22 bases separated the two germline ends. The germline CDR1 and CDR2 sequences are SNHLY and FYNNEI.

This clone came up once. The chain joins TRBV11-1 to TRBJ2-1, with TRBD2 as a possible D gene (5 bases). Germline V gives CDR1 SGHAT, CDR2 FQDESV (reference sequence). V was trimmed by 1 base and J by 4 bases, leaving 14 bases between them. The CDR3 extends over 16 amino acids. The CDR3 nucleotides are TGTGCCAGCAGCTTAGAAGGCCTAGCCGGATACAATGAGCAGTTCTTC. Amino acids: CASSLEGLAGYNEQFF.

The CDR3 DNA is TGCAGCGTTGCACAGGGGGCCTACGAGCAGTACTTC. Amino acid sequence: CSVAQGAYEQYF. The J gene is TRBJ2-7, the V gene TRBV29-1; 8 bases line up with TRBD1. The CDR3 spans 12 residues. J was trimmed by 2 bases and V by 4 bases; bases with no gene match: 1. Germline loops: CDR1 SQVTM, CDR2 ANQGSEA.

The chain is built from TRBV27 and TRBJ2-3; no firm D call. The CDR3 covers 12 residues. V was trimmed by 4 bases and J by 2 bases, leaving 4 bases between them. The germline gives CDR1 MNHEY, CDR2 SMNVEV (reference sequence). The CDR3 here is CASSSFTDTQYF. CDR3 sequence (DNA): TGTGCCAGCAGTTCCTTCACAGATACGCAGTATTTT.

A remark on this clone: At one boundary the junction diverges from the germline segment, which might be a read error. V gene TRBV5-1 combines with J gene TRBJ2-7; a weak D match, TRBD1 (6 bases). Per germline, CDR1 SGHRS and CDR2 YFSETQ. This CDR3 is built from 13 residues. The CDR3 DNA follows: TGCGCCAGCAGCACCCAGACAGGTCTGGAGCTGTACTTC. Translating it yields CASSTQTGLELYF.

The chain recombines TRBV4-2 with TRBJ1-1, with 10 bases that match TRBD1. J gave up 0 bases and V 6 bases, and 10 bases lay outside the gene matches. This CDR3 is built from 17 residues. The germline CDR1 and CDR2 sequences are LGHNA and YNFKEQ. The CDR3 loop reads CASRRQGADLLNTEAFF. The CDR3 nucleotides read TGTGCCAGCAGACGACAGGGGGCGGATCTGCTGAACACTGAAGCTTTCTTT.

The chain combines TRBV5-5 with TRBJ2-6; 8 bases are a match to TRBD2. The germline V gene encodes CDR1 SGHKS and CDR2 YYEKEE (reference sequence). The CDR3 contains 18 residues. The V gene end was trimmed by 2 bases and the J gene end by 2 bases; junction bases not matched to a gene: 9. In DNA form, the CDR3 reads TGTGCCAGCAGCTTCCTAGCGGGTACGGTCCCTGGGGCCAACGTCCTGACTTTC. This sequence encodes CASSFLAGTVPGANVLTF.

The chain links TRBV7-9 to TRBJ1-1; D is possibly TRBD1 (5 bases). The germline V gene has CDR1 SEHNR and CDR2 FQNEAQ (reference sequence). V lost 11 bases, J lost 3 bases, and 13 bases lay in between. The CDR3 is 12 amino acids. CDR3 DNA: TGTGCCGCAGGGCCGAGGGACACTGAAGCTTTCTTT. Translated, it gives CAAGPRDTEAFF.

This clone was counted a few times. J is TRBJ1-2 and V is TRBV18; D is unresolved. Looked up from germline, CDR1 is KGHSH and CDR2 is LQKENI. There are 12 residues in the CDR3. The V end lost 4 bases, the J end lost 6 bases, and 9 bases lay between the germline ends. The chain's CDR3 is CASSLGQNGYTF. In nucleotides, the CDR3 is TGTGCCAGCTCACTTGGGCAGAATGGCTACACCTTC.

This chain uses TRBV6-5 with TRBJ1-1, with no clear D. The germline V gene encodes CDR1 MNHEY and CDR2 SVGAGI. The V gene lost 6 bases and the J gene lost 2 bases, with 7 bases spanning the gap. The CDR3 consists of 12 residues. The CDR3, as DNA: TGTGCCAGCAGGAAGTACAACACTGAAGCTTTCTTT. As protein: CASRKYNTEAFF.